This section outlines one T cell receptor (beta chain) sequence together with its context. Its antigen is unknown. The sample belongs to a study of OX40 agonist ivuxolimab in advanced cancers. At the level of the study: It was ivuxolimab, an agonistic anti-OX40 (CD134) antibody, that patients were treated with. Regarding the study as a whole: Clonal expansion by week 6 occurred in CD4+ and CD8+ blood T cells (at 0.1 to 3.0 mg/kg).

The CDR3 has 13 residues. Germline-derived CDR1 and CDR2 are LGHNT and FRNRAP. V was clipped by 5 bases and J by 6 bases, with 14 bases between them. The data were produced by immunoSEQ multiplex PCR, yet TCRdb's version contains in-frame clones alone and is incomplete. The sample lists approximately 77,000 clones; about 82% were seen once. This chain joins TRBV12-5 and TRBJ2-7; D not resolved. The starting material was CD4+ or CD8+ T cells sorted from blood, obtained in a trial of the OX40 agonist ivuxolimab. The receptor was isolated from an adult with an advanced solid tumor such as melanoma, head and neck, liver or kidney cancer. The CDR3 bases are TGTGCTAGTGGTCACGGTGGCCAGGCCGAGCAGTACTTC. Encoded protein: CASGHGGQAEQYF. The full variable domain, completed using reference TRBV12-5 and TRBJ2-7, is DARVTQTPRHKVTEMGQEVTMRCQPILGHNTVFWYRQTMMQGLELLAYFRNRAPLDDSGMPKDRFSAEMPDATLATLKIQPSEPRDSAVYFCASGHGGQAEQYFGPGTRLTVT.